The source of this T cell receptor (beta chain) is a study of blood T cell repertoires in COVID-19. About the study: Samples came from the United States, Italy and Spain, spanning acute and convalescent COVID-19. From T cells, B-cell-depleted T cells, or PBMCs came the material, which was cDNA or gDNA.

The germline CDR1 and CDR2 sequences are SGHRS and YFSETQ. The CDR3 length is 17 residues. Germline trimming cut 1 base from V and 10 bases from J; bases unmatched to any gene: 16. The assay was immunoSEQ multiplex PCR, and TCRdb's table has in-frame clones only and misses some. The sample records tens of thousands of clones, about three quarters being singletons. The chain is built from TRBV5-1 and TRBJ2-1; 8 bases are shared with TRBD1. The receptor was isolated from a human donor with active or convalescent COVID-19. The donor label of this sample is uncertain. Sample: peripheral blood. The CDR3 sequence: CASSLSPMGQVTMEQFF. Here the CDR3 DNA reads TGCGCCAGCAGCTTGTCCCCCATGGGACAGGTCACAATGGAGCAGTTCTTC.